A selection of T cell receptor beta chains follows, all from one sample in a study of shared clonotypes between healthy human individuals. The protocol was immunoSEQ multiplex PCR, while the TCRdb copy is restricted to in-frame clones and leaves out a portion. The repertoire holds about 980,000 clones, less than 85% seen once, with nearly 1.5% in the top ten. The sequencing input was memory CD4+ T cells sorted from blood. The receptors were gathered from a man in his late teens or twenties in good health. The CDR3 runs from the conserved cysteine through the conserved F or W. A D gene is named only where the DNA matches it firmly. Not every row has a clone size; where given, it reads once, few, many or a size class.

TRBJ2-1,TRBV9,NA,NA,TGTGCCAGCAGCGCCCGGTGGGGGGACCTCCACAATGAGCAGTTCTTC,CASSARWGDLHNEQFF
TRBJ1-5,TRBV7-2,NA,NA,TGTGCCAGCAGCTCCCCCAGGGGAGAAGGCAATCAGCCCCAGCATTTT,CASSSPRGEGNQPQHF
TRBJ2-5,TRBV7-8,TRBD1,few,TGTGCCAGCAACAAGGACAGGCAGCCCCAAGAGACCCAGTACTTC,CASNKDRQPQETQYF
TRBJ1-3,TRBV30,NA,NA,TGTGCCTGGAGTGTAGCGGGAAACACCATATATTTT,CAWSVAGNTIYF
TRBJ2-2,TRBV7-2,NA,few,TGTGCCAGCAGCTTTCGTTTATTGACCGGGGAGCTGTTTTTT,CASSFRLLTGELFF
TRBJ2-7,TRBV6-1,TRBD1,NA,TGTGCCAGCACCCCAGGGACAGCCCAGAACTACGAGCAGTACTTC,CASTPGTAQNYEQYF
TRBJ1-2,TRBV27,TRBD1,NA,TGTGCCAGCAGTATCCGGGACAGGCCTAACTATGGCTACACCTTC,CASSIRDRPNYGYTF
TRBJ2-5,TRBV5-4,TRBD1,NA,TGTGCCAGCAGCCACCGACAGGGACAAGAGACCCAGTACTTC,CASSHRQGQETQYF
TRBJ1-4,TRBV7-9,NA,NA,TGTGCCAGCAGCTTTGGGGAAAAACTGTTTTTT,CASSFGEKLFF
TRBJ1-1,TRBV6-5,NA,NA,TGTGCCAGCAGTTTTTCGACAGGAAACACTGAAGCTTTCTTT,CASSFSTGNTEAFF
TRBJ2-7,TRBV5-4,TRBD1,NA,TGTGCCAGCAGCCGGGACAGAGGAATCTACGAGCAGTACTTC,CASSRDRGIYEQYF
TRBJ1-1,TRBV6-1,TRBD1,NA,TGTGCCAGCGGGGCAGGGGGGACTGAAGCTTTCTTT,CASGAGGTEAFF
TRBJ1-1,TRBV6-1,NA,NA,TGTGCCACCATTCCGTGGGGGTGGAACACTGAAGCTTTCTTT,CATIPWGWNTEAFF
TRBJ1-6,TRBV5-4,TRBD1,few,TGTGCCAGCAGCGTTGACAGGGGCGGTCCCCTCCACTTT,CASSVDRGGPLHF
TRBJ1-6,TRBV5-1,NA,NA,TGCGCCAGCAGCCTGGGAGAGACAACGAATTCACCCCTCCACTTT,CASSLGETTNSPLHF
TRBJ2-2,TRBV28,TRBD1,NA,TGTGCCAGCAGCCCCGGACAGGGGACCGGGGAGCTGTTTTTT,CASSPGQGTGELFF
TRBJ1-4,TRBV4-2,TRBD1,once,TGTGCCAGCAGCCAAGTTGGGACAGGGGGTGAAAAACTGTTTTTT,CASSQVGTGGEKLFF
TRBJ2-5,TRBV25-1,TRBD1,NA,TGTGCCAGCAGTGCATCAGGGGGTTGGGCGACCCAGTACTTC,CASSASGGWATQYF
TRBJ1-5,TRBV7-2,TRBD1,NA,TGTGCCAGCAGCTTAGGGACAGGGGGCGGGCAGCCCCAGCATTTT,CASSLGTGGGQPQHF
TRBJ2-2,TRBV30,TRBD2,NA,TGTGCCTGGAGTTTGGTAGCGGGAGTCACCGGGGAGCTGTTTTTT,CAWSLVAGVTGELFF
TRBJ2-3,TRBV7-9,NA,NA,TGTGCCAGCAGCTTATTAGTAGAAGATACGCAGTATTTT,CASSLLVEDTQYF
TRBJ1-4,TRBV6-5,NA,NA,TGTGCCAGCAGTTACAGGGGAGGAAGAGGACGAAAACTGTTTTTT,CASSYRGGRGRKLFF
TRBJ1-5,TRBV7-2,NA,NA,TGTGCCAGCAGCTTGTCCCTCAATCAGCCCCAGCATTTT,CASSLSLNQPQHF
TRBJ1-2,TRBV13,TRBD1,NA,TGTGCCAGCAGCCTACAGGGGATCGGTCTGGAGGGCTACACCTTC,CASSLQGIGLEGYTF
TRBJ1-3,TRBV5-5,NA,NA,TGTGCCAGCAGCCTTGCCGGCACCTCTGGAAACACCATATATTTT,CASSLAGTSGNTIYF
TRBJ1-5,TRBV2,TRBD1,few,TGTGCCAGCAGAGTACAGGGGGTAGGACAGCCCCAGCATTTT,CASRVQGVGQPQHF
TRBJ1-5,TRBV7-9,NA,NA,TGTGCCAGCAGCTTAGATGGTAGTGGCAATCAGCCCCAGCATTTT,CASSLDGSGNQPQHF
TRBJ2-5,TRBV15,NA,NA,TGTGCCACCAGCAGAGATTGGCAGGGCCAGTACTTC,CATSRDWQGQYF
TRBJ1-1,TRBV5-1,NA,NA,TGCGCCAGCAGCTTACCAGGAGATAGGACTGAAGCTTTCTTT,CASSLPGDRTEAFF
TRBJ2-1,TRBV11-2,TRBD2,NA,TGTGCCAGCAGTTTAGCGGGAGAGAGGCAGTTCTTC,CASSLAGERQFF
TRBJ2-7,TRBV10-3,NA,once,TGTGCCATCAGTGGGGCGACAGGCCCGACCTACGAGCAGTACTTC,CAISGATGPTYEQYF
TRBJ1-4,TRBV2,TRBD1,NA,TGTGCCAGCCTCGGGACAGGCCGTAATGAAAAACTGTTTTTT,CASLGTGRNEKLFF
TRBJ2-7,TRBV6-6,TRBD2,NA,TGTGCCAGCAGACCCGGGGCTAGCGGGCCCACCTACGAGCAGTACTTC,CASRPGASGPTYEQYF
TRBJ2-7,TRBV4-1,TRBD2,NA,TGCGCCAGCAGCCAAGCTGGGACTAGCGGGACCTACGAGCAGTACTTC,CASSQAGTSGTYEQYF
TRBJ2-1,TRBV27,TRBD1,once,TGTGCCAGCAGTTTGGGACAGGGGGCTAACAATGAGCAGTTCTTC,CASSLGQGANNEQFF
TRBJ1-1,TRBV27,NA,NA,TGTGCCAGCAGTTTAGGTTCGGGAATGAACACTGAAGCTTTCTTT,CASSLGSGMNTEAFF
TRBJ2-7,TRBV29-1,TRBD1,NA,TGCAGCGCACGGGGACAGGGGGCTTACGAGCAGTACTTC,CSARGQGAYEQYF
TRBJ2-1,TRBV6-4,NA,few,TGTGCCAGCAGTGACTCCGGGGGCCCCTACAATGAGCAGTTCTTC,CASSDSGGPYNEQFF
TRBJ2-1,TRBV11-2,TRBD2,NA,TGTGCCAGCAGCCCCTGGAAAGCGGGAGGTTACAATGAGCAGTTCTTC,CASSPWKAGGYNEQFF
TRBJ1-2,TRBV6-5,TRBD1,NA,TGTGCCAGCAGTTACCAGGGACAGGGGTTACCGGGTGGCTACACCTTC,CASSYQGQGLPGGYTF
TRBJ2-1,TRBV4-2,TRBD2,NA,TGTGCCAGCAGCCAAGAAGGCAAAGCGGGGATCCCCAATGAGCAGTTCTTC,CASSQEGKAGIPNEQFF
TRBJ2-7,TRBV28,NA,NA,TGTGCCAGCAGTGCACTTCCCGAGACCTACGAGCAGTACTTC,CASSALPETYEQYF
TRBJ1-1,TRBV7-9,NA,NA,TGTGCCAGCAGCTCTATCACTGGTACTGAAGCTTTCTTT,CASSSITGTEAFF
TRBJ2-1,TRBV7-2,NA,once,TGTGCCAGCAGGCGGAATGAGCAGTTCTTC,CASRRNEQFF
TRBJ2-3,TRBV28,NA,NA,TGTGCCAGCAGTTTAGCCAATCTTGGGACAGATACGCAGTATTTT,CASSLANLGTDTQYF
TRBJ1-1,TRBV7-9,TRBD1,NA,TGTGCCAGCAGCCTACAGGGGGACACTGAAGCTTTCTTT,CASSLQGDTEAFF
TRBJ2-1,TRBV7-9,NA,NA,TGTGCCAGCAGCTTCAGCCCCCTTAGCTCCTACAATGAGCAGTTCTTC,CASSFSPLSSYNEQFF
TRBJ1-4,TRBV5-5,NA,NA,TGTGCCAGCCGCCCAATGGCATTAACAGGGCCGAATGAAAAACTGTTTTTT,CASRPMALTGPNEKLFF
TRBJ2-5,TRBV11-2,NA,NA,TGTGCCAGCGGTGGACTCGGGACGCGACAAGAGACCCAGTACTTC,CASGGLGTRQETQYF
TRBJ2-5,TRBV2,NA,NA,TGTGCCAGCAGTGTAAACAGACAAGAGACCCAGTACTTC,CASSVNRQETQYF
TRBJ2-7,TRBV5-4,NA,NA,TGTGCCAGCAGCTTGGGGGGGCGGGGCGAGCAGTACTTC,CASSLGGRGEQYF
TRBJ2-7,TRBV6-6,NA,NA,TGTGCCAGCAGTTACGTGCAGGGCGTATCGTACGAGCAGTACTTC,CASSYVQGVSYEQYF